Listed below are T cell receptor beta chains from one sample, sequenced in a study of control samples from healthy donors and cancer patients. Generated by immunoSEQ multiplex PCR, the TCRdb table keeps only in-frame clones and is missing some. The data hold 6,000 to 7,000 clones, with 76% observed a single time. Material for sequencing was formalin-fixed, paraffin-embedded tissue. All receptors derive from a male donor with melanoma. Each CDR3 is given with its conserved first and last residue. Fields, in order: D gene, clone size, V gene, J gene, CDR3 protein, CDR3 DNA. The D gene is left open where the match is weak. Clone size, where shown, is once, few, many, or a class for clones that have expanded.

NA	NA	TRBV6-5	TRBJ1-3	CASSTTPNSGNTIYF	TGTGCCAGCAGTACGACACCGAACTCTGGAAACACCATATATTTT
TRBD1	NA	TRBV2	TRBJ1-2	CASSVWGQGAGGYTF	TGTGCCAGCAGTGTATGGGGGCAGGGGGCAGGTGGCTACACCTTC
NA	NA	TRBV6-5	TRBJ1-2	CASGPGENNYGYTF	TGTGCCAGCGGACCGGGAGAAAATAACTATGGCTACACCTTC
TRBD1	NA	TRBV11-2	TRBJ1-4	CASSLRDRGEKLFF	TGTGCCAGCAGCTTAAGGGACAGGGGTGAAAAACTGTTTTTT
NA	NA	TRBV7-9	TRBJ1-1	CASSLTAWGAKVNTEAFF	TGTGCCAGCAGCTTAACAGCGTGGGGGGCGAAAGTGAACACTGAAGCTTTCTTT
TRBD1	NA	TRBV5-5	TRBJ2-7	CASSRDRAYEQYF	TGTGCCAGCAGCCGGGACAGAGCCTACGAGCAGTACTTC
TRBD1	once	TRBV28	TRBJ1-5	CASRRTGGQPQHF	TGTGCCAGCAGGCGGACAGGCGGCCAGCCCCAGCATTTT
NA	NA	TRBV9	TRBJ1-3	CASSPRSDSRNTIYF	TGTGCCAGCAGCCCCCGGTCGGACAGTAGAAACACCATATATTTT
NA	NA	TRBV11-3	TRBJ2-1	CASSLGANNEQFF	TGTGCCAGCAGCTTAGGGGCTAACAATGAGCAGTTCTTC
NA	few	TRBV29-1	TRBJ2-1	CSVVGDRDEQFF	TGCAGCGTTGTGGGGGATCGGGATGAGCAGTTCTTC
NA	NA	TRBV19	TRBJ2-7	CASSSRTGYEQYF	TGTGCCAGTAGTTCCCGGACGGGCTACGAGCAGTACTTC
TRBD1	NA	TRBV2	TRBJ1-6	CASRRQGNSPLHF	TGTGCCAGCAGAAGACAGGGCAATTCACCCCTCCACTTT
NA	few	TRBV11-3	TRBJ2-1	CASSLARDRGAEQFF	TGTGCCAGCAGCTTAGCCCGGGATAGGGGGGCGGAGCAGTTCTTC
NA	NA	TRBV14	TRBJ1-1	CASSQVSSGRTEAFF	TGTGCCAGCAGCCAAGTTAGTTCGGGGAGGACTGAAGCTTTCTTT
TRBD1	NA	TRBV13	TRBJ2-7	CASSPEPGQAYEQYF	TGTGCCAGCAGCCCAGAACCGGGACAGGCCTACGAGCAGTACTTC
TRBD1	NA	TRBV2	TRBJ1-4	CASSEFPGQHNEKLFF	TGTGCCAGCAGTGAATTTCCGGGACAGCACAATGAAAAACTGTTTTTT
NA	few	TRBV7-3	TRBJ2-4	CASSSGRGRDIQYF	TGTGCCAGCAGCTCCGGACGGGGTAGGGACATTCAGTACTTC
NA	NA	TRBV6-6	TRBJ1-5	CASSYRAGERKPQHF	TGTGCCAGCAGTTACAGGGCAGGGGAGAGGAAGCCCCAGCATTTT
TRBD1	NA	TRBV6-5	TRBJ1-2	CASSYSSTGGWGYTF	TGTGCCAGCAGTTACTCGAGTACAGGGGGATGGGGCTACACCTTC
NA	NA	TRBV5-1	TRBJ1-3	CASSPVGPGNTIYF	TGCGCCAGCAGCCCCGTAGGGCCAGGAAACACCATATATTTT
NA	NA	TRBV3-1/TRBV3-2	TRBJ2-1	CASSQGAVNNEQFF	TGTGCCAGCAGCCAAGGGGCAGTAAACAATGAGCAGTTCTTC
NA	NA	TRBV20-1	TRBJ2-7	CSALDSYEQYF	TGCAGTGCTCTTGACTCCTACGAGCAGTACTTC
NA	NA	TRBV12-3/TRBV12-4	TRBJ2-1	CASSFQGNEQFF	TGTGCCAGCAGTTTTCAAGGCAATGAGCAGTTCTTC
NA	NA	TRBV9	TRBJ1-4	CASSVARGREKLFF	TGTGCCAGCAGCGTCGCCAGGGGCCGCGAAAAACTGTTTTTT
TRBD1	once	TRBV11-3	TRBJ2-1	CASSSWTGGNEQFF	TGTGCCAGCAGCTCCTGGACAGGGGGCAATGAGCAGTTCTTC
NA	NA	TRBV28	TRBJ1-6	CASSFRGPENYNSPLHF	TGTGCCAGCAGCTTTCGCGGACCGGAGAACTATAATTCACCCCTCCACTTT
TRBD2	once	TRBV12-3/TRBV12-4	TRBJ2-5	CASRRAGVETQYF	TGTGCCAGCAGGCGAGCGGGGGTGGAGACCCAGTACTTC
TRBD2	NA	TRBV7-3	TRBJ2-3	CASSLWASGGDTDTQYF	TGTGCCAGCAGCTTATGGGCTAGCGGGGGGGACACAGATACGCAGTATTTT
TRBD1	NA	TRBV6-5	TRBJ2-2	CASSRVPQGTGELFF	TGTGCCAGCAGCCGCGTCCCACAGGGGACCGGGGAGCTGTTTTTT
TRBD1	few	TRBV7-9	TRBJ1-6	CASSSHDRQGTGSPLHF	TGTGCCAGCAGCTCCCACGACCGACAGGGTACCGGATCACCCCTCCACTTT
TRBD2	large	TRBV25-1	TRBJ2-3	CASSEYSGGAPTDTQYF	TGTGCCAGCAGTGAATATAGCGGGGGGGCCCCTACAGATACGCAGTATTTT
TRBD1	NA	TRBV11-3	TRBJ2-5	CASSLGKGALETQYF	TGTGCCAGCAGCTTAGGCAAGGGGGCTTTAGAGACCCAGTACTTC
NA	once	TRBV23-1	TRBJ1-1	CASSQPYFRLRAEAFF	TGCGCCAGCAGTCAACCTTATTTTCGGTTGCGCGCTGAAGCTTTCTTT
NA	NA	TRBV20-1	TRBJ1-2	CSALWNDGYTF	TGCAGTGCTTTGTGGAACGATGGCTACACCTTC
NA	NA	TRBV14	TRBJ1-1	CASSPFPTEYTEAFF	TGTGCCAGCAGCCCGTTCCCGACGGAATACACTGAAGCTTTCTTT
NA	NA	TRBV7-9	TRBJ1-1	CASSLQGNTEAFF	TGTGCCAGCAGCTTACAGGGGAACACTGAAGCTTTCTTT
NA	few	TRBV6-5	TRBJ1-2	CASRTAGYGYTF	TGTGCCAGCAGGACGGCAGGGTATGGCTACACCTTC
TRBD2	once	TRBV3-1/TRBV3-2	TRBJ2-2	CASSQDRVLAGDLTGELFF	TGTGCCAGCAGCCAAGACCGCGTGCTAGCGGGGGACCTCACCGGGGAGCTGTTTTTT
NA	NA	TRBV15	TRBJ2-1	CATSLGYNEQFF	TGTGCCACCAGCCTAGGTTACAATGAGCAGTTCTTC
TRBD1	NA	TRBV2	TRBJ2-7	CASSEIGTDYEQYF	TGTGCCAGCAGTGAAATTGGGACAGACTACGAGCAGTACTTC
TRBD1	NA	TRBV5-6	TRBJ1-2	CASSFIGTDYGYTF	TGTGCCAGCAGCTTTATAGGGACAGACTATGGCTACACCTTC
NA	NA	TRBV6-6	TRBJ1-1	CASSYGSGRRTEAFF	TGTGCCAGCAGTTACGGGTCCGGCAGGAGAACTGAAGCTTTCTTT
NA	NA	TRBV2	TRBJ1-3	CASSDSLAGLNGNTIYF	TGTGCCAGCAGTGATTCTCTCGCGGGGTTGAATGGAAACACCATATATTTT
TRBD1	NA	TRBV4-1	TRBJ1-5	CASSQGWGDRNEVGNQPQHF	TGCGCCAGCAGCCAAGGGTGGGGGGACAGGAACGAGGTGGGCAATCAGCCCCAGCATTTT
NA	NA	TRBV2	TRBJ1-1	CATKGNTEAFF	TGTGCCACGAAGGGCAACACTGAAGCTTTCTTT
NA	NA	TRBV5-1	TRBJ1-2	CASSLGQPGNGYTF	TGCGCCAGCAGCTTGGGACAGCCAGGGAATGGCTACACCTTC
NA	few	TRBV7-8	TRBJ2-4	CASSLASWGDIQYF	TGTGCCAGCAGCTTAGCCAGCTGGGGGGACATTCAGTACTTC
NA	once	TRBV24-1	TRBJ2-1	CATSGGARNEQFF	TGTGCCACCAGTGGGGGGGCGCGGAATGAGCAGTTCTTC
NA	few	TRBV7-2	TRBJ1-5	CASSFAGWDNQPQHF	TGTGCCAGCAGCTTTGCAGGGTGGGACAATCAGCCCCAGCATTTT
NA	NA	TRBV5-6	TRBJ1-5	CASSLGGNHQPQHF	TGTGCCAGCAGCTTGGGCGGAAACCATCAGCCCCAGCATTTT
NA	NA	TRBV7-8	TRBJ1-1	CASSLSDTEAFF	TGTGCCAGCAGCTTATCGGACACTGAAGCTTTCTTT
NA	once	TRBV4-1	TRBJ1-1	CASSLYGTEAFF	TGCGCCAGCAGCCTTTATGGAACTGAAGCTTTCTTT
NA	NA	TRBV5-1	TRBJ2-3	CASSLGRAGTDTQYF	TGCGCCAGCAGCTTGGGAAGGGCGGGCACAGATACGCAGTATTTT
TRBD1	NA	TRBV19	TRBJ1-2	CASSIRTGGAYGYTF	TGTGCCAGTAGTATCCGGACAGGGGGCGCCTATGGCTACACCTTC
NA	NA	TRBV3-1/TRBV3-2	TRBJ2-5	CASSQVYWETQYF	TGTGCCAGCAGCCAAGTGTATTGGGAGACCCAGTACTTC
NA	NA	TRBV6-5	TRBJ1-2	CASTKGRGRGYTF	TGTGCCAGCACTAAAGGCCGTGGGCGGGGCTACACCTTC
NA	few	TRBV5-1	TRBJ2-2	CASSYRPNTGELFF	TGCGCCAGCAGCTACAGGCCGAACACCGGGGAGCTGTTTTTT